This is a list of T cell receptor beta chains from one sample in a study of response to subunit inactivated influenza vaccine. Each CDR3 protein is one row after TCRdb ran MiXCR on the RT-PCR reads. The repertoire consists of approximately 700,000 distinct CDR3 sequences, with approximately 14% occurring once and the leading ten covering 11%. The starting material was PBMCs from blood, obtained roughly 13 days after vaccination. The source is a man between 45 and 60 years old who received an inactivated influenza vaccine. Both conserved end residues are part of each CDR3. Each record gives: V gene, clone size, D gene, J gene, CDR3 DNA, CDR3 protein. A D gene is named only where the DNA matches it firmly. Not every row has a clone size; where given, it reads once, few, many or a size class.

V gene: TRBV7-2
clone size: few
D gene: NA
J gene: TRBJ2-7
CDR3 DNA: TGTGCCAGCAGCTCCTGGGACAAGGGCCTCTACGAGCAGTACTTC
CDR3 protein: CASSSWDKGLYEQYF

V gene: TRBV4-3
clone size: NA
D gene: TRBD1
J gene: TRBJ1-1
CDR3 DNA: TGCGCCAGCAGCCAAGGGAGGAGGGGGCTGAACACTGAAGCTTTCTTT
CDR3 protein: CASSQGRRGLNTEAFF

V gene: TRBV29-1
clone size: NA
D gene: TRBD1
J gene: TRBJ2-7
CDR3 DNA: TGCAGCGTTGAAGTTAACCGGGACAGGGGTCCCTACGAGCAGTACTTC
CDR3 protein: CSVEVNRDRGPYEQYF

V gene: TRBV6-5
clone size: many
D gene: TRBD1
J gene: TRBJ1-2
CDR3 DNA: TGTGCCAGCAGTAACGACAGGGGCGCCTATGGCTACACCTTC
CDR3 protein: CASSNDRGAYGYTF

V gene: TRBV20-1
clone size: NA
D gene: TRBD2
J gene: TRBJ2-3
CDR3 DNA: TGCAGTGCTAGTCAGGGGACTAGCGGGGTTGGGGATACGCAGTATTTT
CDR3 protein: CSASQGTSGVGDTQYF

V gene: TRBV3-1
clone size: NA
D gene: NA
J gene: TRBJ2-5
CDR3 DNA: TGTGCCAGCAGCCAAGATCGCACAGACAACCGCGCTAGCCAGTACTTC
CDR3 protein: CASSQDRTDNRASQYF

V gene: TRBV5-1
clone size: few
D gene: TRBD2
J gene: TRBJ2-3
CDR3 DNA: TGCGCCAGTACGGGACGGCCGACTAGCGTAGCAGATACGCAGTATTTT
CDR3 protein: CASTGRPTSVADTQYF

V gene: TRBV7-2
clone size: NA
D gene: NA
J gene: TRBJ1-4
CDR3 DNA: TGTGCCAGCAGCTTAGTAAGCGGGGGACCCATCAATGAAAAACTGTTTTTT
CDR3 protein: CASSLVSGGPINEKLFF

V gene: TRBV4-2
clone size: NA
D gene: TRBD2
J gene: TRBJ2-5
CDR3 DNA: TGTGCCAGCAGCCAAGGGACTAGAGATCAAGAGACCCAGTACTTC
CDR3 protein: CASSQGTRDQETQYF

V gene: TRBV27
clone size: NA
D gene: TRBD1
J gene: TRBJ2-2
CDR3 DNA: TGTGCCAGCAGGGGACAGGGGGCCCTACTCGATGGGGAGCTGTTTTTT
CDR3 protein: CASRGQGALLDGELFF

V gene: TRBV30
clone size: once
D gene: NA
J gene: TRBJ2-7
CDR3 DNA: TGTGCCTGGAGTGTACAGAGGGGGGATCGGAGCATGCCCCCCTACGAGCAGTACTTC
CDR3 protein: CAWSVQRGDRSMPPYEQYF

V gene: TRBV20-1
clone size: few
D gene: NA
J gene: TRBJ1-1
CDR3 DNA: TGCAGTGCTAGAAGGCAGACTGAAGCTTTCTTT
CDR3 protein: CSARRQTEAFF

V gene: TRBV27
clone size: few
D gene: TRBD1
J gene: TRBJ1-2
CDR3 DNA: TGTGCCAGCAGGTCTCCGCCAGACAGGGGTGGGGGCTACACCTTC
CDR3 protein: CASRSPPDRGGGYTF

V gene: TRBV6-5
clone size: NA
D gene: NA
J gene: TRBJ1-4
CDR3 DNA: TGTGCCAGCAGTTACGGTGGCCGCGATAGACTGTTTTTT
CDR3 protein: CASSYGGRDRLFF

V gene: TRBV3-1
clone size: few
D gene: NA
J gene: TRBJ1-3
CDR3 DNA: TGTGCCAGCAGCCAGGAATCAGCGGGCTCTGGAAACACCATATATTTT
CDR3 protein: CASSQESAGSGNTIYF

V gene: TRBV10-3
clone size: few
D gene: TRBD1
J gene: TRBJ2-6
CDR3 DNA: TGTGCCATCAGCGCAAGAGGACAGGGGGCGTTTGTTGGGGCCAACGTCCTGACTTTC
CDR3 protein: CAISARGQGAFVGANVLTF

V gene: TRBV7-6
clone size: NA
D gene: TRBD1
J gene: TRBJ1-6
CDR3 DNA: TGTGACAGCAGCTTAGATGACAGGGGGCTTTCACCCCTCCACTTT
CDR3 protein: CDSSLDDRGLSPLHF

V gene: TRBV5-1
clone size: NA
D gene: NA
J gene: TRBJ2-1
CDR3 DNA: TGCGCCAGCAGTGATATCAGGGAGCAGTTCTTC
CDR3 protein: CASSDIREQFF

V gene: TRBV6-2/TRBV6-3
clone size: NA
D gene: NA
J gene: TRBJ1-5
CDR3 DNA: TGTGCCAGCAGTTACTACACGGCCGAGCCCCAGCATTTT
CDR3 protein: CASSYYTAEPQHF

V gene: TRBV29-1
clone size: few
D gene: TRBD2
J gene: TRBJ2-5
CDR3 DNA: TGCAGCTCTGAGGGGAGGGGTAGAGAGACCCAGTACTTC
CDR3 protein: CSSEGRGRETQYF

V gene: TRBV20-1
clone size: NA
D gene: NA
J gene: TRBJ2-2
CDR3 DNA: TGCAGTGCTAGCAGCGAAAACACCGGGGAGCTGTTTTTT
CDR3 protein: CSASSENTGELFF

V gene: TRBV7-2
clone size: few
D gene: NA
J gene: TRBJ2-3
CDR3 DNA: TGTGCCAGCAGTCGGAGTGTAGATACGCAGTATTTT
CDR3 protein: CASSRSVDTQYF

V gene: TRBV5-1
clone size: many
D gene: TRBD2
J gene: TRBJ2-7
CDR3 DNA: TGCGCCAGCAGCTTGGGGGGACTAGCGGGACACGAGCAGTACTTC
CDR3 protein: CASSLGGLAGHEQYF

V gene: TRBV20-1
clone size: NA
D gene: NA
J gene: TRBJ1-3
CDR3 DNA: TGCAGTGCTAGAGTAGCCAGGGAAACCGGCACCATATATTTT
CDR3 protein: CSARVARETGTIYF

V gene: TRBV10-3
clone size: NA
D gene: TRBD1
J gene: TRBJ1-1
CDR3 DNA: TGTGCCATCAGTGACTCCAGACAGGGGCCGAACACTGAAGCTTTCTTT
CDR3 protein: CAISDSRQGPNTEAFF

V gene: TRBV10-3
clone size: NA
D gene: TRBD2
J gene: TRBJ2-3
CDR3 DNA: TGTGCCATCAGAAGCGGGGGGCTCACAGATACGCAGTATTTT
CDR3 protein: CAIRSGGLTDTQYF

V gene: TRBV5-1
clone size: few
D gene: NA
J gene: TRBJ1-5
CDR3 DNA: TGCGCCAGCAGCTTGGGCATGAACAATCAGCCCCAGCATTTT
CDR3 protein: CASSLGMNNQPQHF

V gene: TRBV6-5
clone size: few
D gene: TRBD2
J gene: TRBJ2-3
CDR3 DNA: TGTGCCAGCAGTTACAGACTAGCGGGATTCACAGATACGCAGTATTTT
CDR3 protein: CASSYRLAGFTDTQYF

V gene: TRBV5-8
clone size: many
D gene: NA
J gene: TRBJ1-3
CDR3 DNA: TGTGCCAGCAGCTTGAAGTCTGGAAACACCATATATTTT
CDR3 protein: CASSLKSGNTIYF

V gene: TRBV5-1
clone size: few
D gene: NA
J gene: TRBJ2-2
CDR3 DNA: TGCGCCAGCAGCTTGGATGGGACGGCCGGGGGCGGGGAGCTGTTTTTT
CDR3 protein: CASSLDGTAGGGELFF

V gene: TRBV5-1
clone size: NA
D gene: TRBD2
J gene: TRBJ2-7
CDR3 DNA: TGCGCCAGCAGCAGGACGGGACTAGCGGGAGAAGGCGAGCAGTACTTC
CDR3 protein: CASSRTGLAGEGEQYF

V gene: TRBV5-1
clone size: NA
D gene: TRBD2
J gene: TRBJ2-3
CDR3 DNA: TGCGCCAGCAGCCCCGGCCATAGCGGGATGGCGGGCACAGATACGCAGTATTTT
CDR3 protein: CASSPGHSGMAGTDTQYF

V gene: TRBV18
clone size: NA
D gene: NA
J gene: TRBJ2-6
CDR3 DNA: TGTGCCACTCAGTTTGGTGGGGCCAACGTCCTGACTTTC
CDR3 protein: CATQFGGANVLTF

V gene: TRBV2
clone size: few
D gene: NA
J gene: TRBJ1-2
CDR3 DNA: TGTGCCAGCTTCCGGGCGCCAGTGCGGGGCTACACCTTC
CDR3 protein: CASFRAPVRGYTF

V gene: TRBV4-3
clone size: NA
D gene: NA
J gene: TRBJ1-6
CDR3 DNA: TGCGCCAGCAGCCAAGATAATAAGGGATCGCCCCTCCACTTT
CDR3 protein: CASSQDNKGSPLHF

V gene: TRBV29-1
clone size: few
D gene: TRBD2
J gene: TRBJ2-1
CDR3 DNA: TGCAGCGAATCCGGGAGGGGCTCCTACAATGAGCAGTTCTTC
CDR3 protein: CSESGRGSYNEQFF

V gene: TRBV20-1
clone size: NA
D gene: NA
J gene: TRBJ2-7
CDR3 DNA: TGCAGTGCTAGAGGCCCCGATGGACTGGGGCAGTACTTC
CDR3 protein: CSARGPDGLGQYF

V gene: TRBV12-3/TRBV12-4
clone size: many
D gene: TRBD1
J gene: TRBJ2-1
CDR3 DNA: TGTGCCAGCAATGGACAGGGGGTCAATGAGCAGTTCTTC
CDR3 protein: CASNGQGVNEQFF

V gene: TRBV18
clone size: many
D gene: NA
J gene: TRBJ2-1
CDR3 DNA: TGTGCCAGCTCACCACCGGGACTGCCCCCGTCGGGTGAGCAGTTCTTC
CDR3 protein: CASSPPGLPPSGEQFF

V gene: TRBV7-2
clone size: NA
D gene: TRBD1
J gene: TRBJ2-3
CDR3 DNA: TGTGCCAGCAGCTTGGCTTGGACAGGGTCAGATACGCAGTATTTT
CDR3 protein: CASSLAWTGSDTQYF

V gene: TRBV19
clone size: NA
D gene: NA
J gene: TRBJ2-5
CDR3 DNA: TGTGCCAGTAGTATCCGCCGAGGGGGAGGTGCAGAGACCCAGTACTTC
CDR3 protein: CASSIRRGGGAETQYF

V gene: TRBV15
clone size: few
D gene: TRBD1
J gene: TRBJ2-2
CDR3 DNA: TGTGCCACCCACTCCGAAGGGACAGGGCTTGACGGGGAGCTGTTTTTT
CDR3 protein: CATHSEGTGLDGELFF